The 6 T cell receptor beta chains given below trace back to one sample, sequenced in a study of tumor-infiltrating lymphocytes in localized non-small cell lung cancer. TCRdb keeps only in-frame clones here, not all; method: immunoSEQ multiplex PCR. The sample carries 2,500 to 3,000 clones, about 62% recorded once. What was sequenced was uninvolved lung tissue not adjacent to the tumor. All receptors derive from a human donor with non-small cell lung cancer.

The chain has TRBV19 and TRBJ2-7; D is uncertain. The germline V and J ends were trimmed by 5 bases and 2 bases, with 13 bases remaining between them. The germline CDR1 and CDR2 sequences are LNHDA and SQIVND (reference sequence). CDR3 length equals 14 residues. CDR3 nucleotide sequence: TGTGCCAGTAGTGCCTATGGTGGGACCTACGAGCAGTACTTC. It specifies CASSAYGGTYEQYF.

Points on this clone: Other nucleotide sequences from this sample produce the same CDR3. The J gene is TRBJ2-7, the V gene TRBV27; unclear D gene. V lost 2 bases, J lost 0 bases, and 8 bases lay in between. The CDR3 spans 14 residues. From germline, CDR1 is MNHEY and CDR2 SMNVEV (reference sequence). For the CDR3, the DNA is TGTGCCAGCAGTTTAACGACGAACTCCTACGAGCAGTACTTC. Translating it yields CASSLTTNSYEQYF.

The genes are TRBV29-1 and TRBJ1-1; D may be TRBD1 (5 bases). Trimming removed 4 bases at V and 2 bases at J, with 11 bases between. The germline V gene encodes CDR1 SQVTM and CDR2 ANQGSEA. The CDR3 has 13 residues. The CDR3 spells CSVVKGINTEAFF. In nucleotides, the CDR3 is TGCAGCGTTGTTAAGGGGATTAACACTGAAGCTTTCTTT.

This CDR3 is CASSDKAGQGSEQFF. The DNA of the CDR3 is TGTGCCAGCAGTGACAAAGCTGGTCAGGGGAGTGAGCAGTTCTTC. The V and J genes are TRBV6-4 and TRBJ2-1, with D possibly TRBD1 on 6 matching bases. V lost 2 bases, J lost 9 bases, and 17 bases lay in between. Germline lookup yields CDR1 MRHNA and CDR2 SNTAGT. There are 15 residues in the CDR3.

J is TRBJ1-2 and V is TRBV4-1, with 9 bases matching TRBD1. V was pared by 1 base and J by 13 bases, with 10 bases of the junction left unmatched. This CDR3 is built from 14 residues. The V gene's germline CDR1 is MGHRA and CDR2 YSYEKL. The CDR3 DNA sequence: TGCGCCAGCAGCCAAGGAGAGGGACAGGGAGACACCACCTTC. It codes for CASSQGEGQGDTTF.

The chain carries TRBV28 and TRBJ2-7; D unresolved. Trimming pared 7 bases from V and 6 bases from J, leaving 19 bases between. From germline, CDR1 is MDHEN and CDR2 SYDVKM. The CDR3 totals 14 residues. The chain's CDR3 is CASIGGREISEQYF. The CDR3 DNA reads TGTGCCAGCATTGGCGGCAGAGAGATCTCCGAGCAGTACTTC.